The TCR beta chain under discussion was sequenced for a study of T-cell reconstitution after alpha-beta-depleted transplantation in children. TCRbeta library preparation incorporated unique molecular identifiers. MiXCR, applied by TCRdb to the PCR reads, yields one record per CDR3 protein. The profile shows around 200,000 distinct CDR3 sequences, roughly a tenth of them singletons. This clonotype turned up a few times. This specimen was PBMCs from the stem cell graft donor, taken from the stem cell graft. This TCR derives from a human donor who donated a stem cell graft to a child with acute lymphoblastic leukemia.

The CDR3 spells CASSPRQGDNSPLHF. CDR3 nucleotides: TGTGCCAGCAGTCCACGACAGGGGGATAATTCACCCCTCCACTTT. The chain links TRBV12-3 or TRBV12-4 to TRBJ1-6; 9 bases agree with TRBD1. Trimming took 5 bases from V and 5 from J; bases not matched to a gene: 4. This CDR3 has 15 residues.